Following are 23 T cell receptor beta chains from one sample sequenced in a study of breast tumors, draining lymph nodes, adjacent tissues (dated by TCRdb to 2016 to 2017). Lymph node samples came from the axillary draining lymph nodes of breast cancer patients. The library was built by means of multiplex PCR. TCRdb names Illumina HiSeq 2000 as the instrument used. In TCRdb, the public reads were trimmed at Q25 with fastp and aligned with MiXCR, with productive beta chains retained. Each record represents a unique CDR3 protein, reported with the most common genes and DNA among its rows. The sample contains some 250,000 distinct CDR3 sequences, 30% to 35% of them found a single time. The ten largest make up approximately 3.7% of the sample. The specimen was axillary lymph node tissue. The receptors here all came from a female donor with breast cancer. Some clones in this sample may be carry-over from other donors' samples.

This clonotype was seen many times. The chain is built from TRBV7-9 and TRBJ1-2; no reliable D call. This CDR3 comprises 15 residues. Trimming removed 1 base at V and 2 bases at J, with 11 bases between. In germline, CDR1 is SEHNR, CDR2 FQNEAQ (reference sequence). CDR3 loop: CASSLGQSGNYGYTF. The DNA for the CDR3 is TGTGCCAGCAGCTTAGGGCAGAGTGGAAACTATGGCTACACCTTC.

This clonotype has ten or more counts. V is TRBV19 and J is TRBJ1-5; D is perhaps TRBD1 (5 bases). Trimming stripped 4 bases from V and 6 bases from J, with 13 bases between. Looked up from germline, CDR1 is LNHDA and CDR2 is SQIVND (reference sequence). The CDR3 spans 14 residues. The CDR3 loop reads CASSTGDRGQPQHF. The CDR3 bases are TGTGCCAGTAGTACCGGGGACCGGGGTCAGCCCCAGCATTTT.

The V gene is TRBV12-3 or TRBV12-4, the J gene TRBJ2-3; no clear D gene. The CDR3 is 12 residues long. Trimming removed 5 bases from V and 9 bases from J, with 12 bases in between. In nucleotides, the CDR3 is TGTGCCAGCAGTCTTGGACGGCCAACGCAGTATTTT. Its translation is CASSLGRPTQYF.

This clonotype was detected a few times. A read error may explain this, as a much larger clone is one base away. The chain joins TRBV7-8 to TRBJ1-3; TRBD1 matches at 7 bases. This CDR3 has 15 residues. Germline V CDR1 and CDR2: SGHVS, FQNEAQ. DNA for the CDR3: TGTGCCGGCAGCTTAATAGGGGGCAGGGGAAACACCATATATTTT. Encoded protein: CAGSLIGGRGNTIYF.

This clonotype was recorded many times. The chain uses TRBV12-3 or TRBV12-4 and TRBJ1-5, with D hard to call. The CDR3 spans 16 residues. Trimming left V 3 bases short and J 0 bases short, with 12 bases between. The CDR3 loop reads CASSLVIVNSNQPQHF. In DNA, the CDR3 is TGTGCCAGCAGTTTGGTGATCGTCAATAGCAATCAGCCCCAGCATTTT.

For this clonotype: One base away lies a much larger clone, so this may be a sequencing read error. V and J are TRBV7-2 and TRBJ2-7; 11 bases agree with TRBD2. Germline values: CDR1 SGHTA, CDR2 FQGNSA. The length of the CDR3 is 17 residues. This chain's CDR3 is CASSLVAGGRSSYQQYF. The CDR3 region has the DNA TGTGCCAGCAGCTTAGTAGCGGGAGGGCGGAGCTCCTACCAGCAGTACTTC.

This clonotype has at least ten counts. The V gene is TRBV7-2, the J gene TRBJ1-2; D remains ambiguous. The CDR3 is made up of 15 amino acids. Trimming stripped 3 bases from V and 6 bases from J, with 17 bases between. Per the germline V gene, CDR1 is SGHTA and CDR2 is FQGNSA. The CDR3 loop is CASSLAQTDPHGYTF. CDR3 coding DNA: TGTGCCAGCAGCTTGGCGCAGACCGATCCCCATGGCTACACCTTC. Drawing the rest from reference TRBV7-2 and TRBJ1-2, the complete variable domain is GAGVSQSPSNKVTEKGKDVELRCDPISGHTALYWYRQSLGQGLEFLIYFQGNSAPDKSGLPSDRFSAERTGGSVSTLTIQRTQQEDSAVYLCASSLAQTDPHGYTFGSGTRLTVV.

A remark on this clonotype: This may arise from a read error, as a much more abundant clone is one base away. This chain connects TRBV4-1 to TRBJ2-7; tentatively, D is TRBD2 (6 bases). With the DNA end fitting TRBJ2-1 better, the J assignment may be wrong. This CDR3 spans 17 amino acids. The germline CDR1 and CDR2 sequences are MGHRA and YSYEKL. CDR3 residues: CASSQGPGRDLNYEQFF. The CDR3 coding sequence is TGCGCCAGCAGCCAAGGGCCCGGGCGGGACCTAAACTACGAGCAGTTCTTC.

This clonotype was counted many times. The chain couples TRBV3-1 to TRBJ1-2, with D maybe TRBD1 (5 bases). The CDR3 is 15 residues long. Germline assignment: CDR1 LGHDT and CDR2 YNNKEL (reference sequence). V was clipped by 1 base and J by 0 bases, with 9 bases between them. CDR3 residues: CASSQVGRSNYGYTF. Written as DNA, the CDR3 is TGTGCCAGCAGCCAAGTGGGGCGTTCTAACTATGGCTACACCTTC.

This clonotype came up many times. The genes are TRBV20-1 and TRBJ1-4; D call uncertain. Germline CDR1 and CDR2: DFQATT and SNEGSKA (reference sequence). V lost 4 bases and J 7 bases, leaving 16 bases between the germline ends. This CDR3 has 14 residues. CDR3 sequence reads: CSATGRAEGEKLFF. CDR3 coding DNA: TGCAGTGCTACCGGGAGGGCGGAGGGTGAAAAACTGTTTTTT.

The chain links TRBV2 to TRBJ2-1; 16 bases match TRBD2. This CDR3 spans 16 amino acids. V shed 6 bases, J shed 2 bases, and the junction held 1 base outside the gene matches. Germline CDR1 reads SNHLY; CDR2 reads FYNNEI. The CDR3 here is CASRGTSGGAYNEQFF. The DNA of the CDR3 is TGTGCCAGCAGGGGGACTAGCGGGGGGGCCTACAATGAGCAGTTCTTC.

This clonotype was observed many times. J is TRBJ2-3 and V is TRBV20-1; 9 bases are a match to TRBD2. This CDR3 comprises 14 residues. Germline values: CDR1 DFQATT, CDR2 SNEGSKA (reference sequence). J lost 4 bases, V lost 5 bases, and 7 bases had no gene match. CDR3 amino acids: CSAQAGGGSDTQYF. CDR3 in DNA: TGCAGTGCTCAAGCGGGAGGTGGGTCAGATACGCAGTATTTT.

At least ten counts were recorded for this clonotype. In nucleotides, the CDR3 is TGTGCCAGCAGTGAGGGGACAAACCTCGGTTCACCCCTCCACTTT. It yields the protein CASSEGTNLGSPLHF. V usage is TRBV2 and J usage is TRBJ1-6, with D possibly matching TRBD1 (6 bases). V gave up 3 bases and J gave up 9 bases, with 15 bases separating them. The CDR3 consists of 15 residues. Looked up from germline, CDR1 is SNHLY and CDR2 is FYNNEI.

This clonotype was detected ten times or more. The V and J genes are TRBV19 and TRBJ1-3, with D possibly matching TRBD1 (5 bases). The CDR3 is made up of 15 amino acids. With 4 bases removed from V and 1 base from J, the gap between germline ends came to 11 bases. Germline CDR1 is LNHDA and CDR2 is SQIVND (reference sequence). CDR3 DNA: TGTGCCAGTAGTACCACAGGTATTTCTGGAAACACCATATATTTT. Its translation is CASSTTGISGNTIYF.

This clonotype has a count of ten or more. V gene TRBV5-4 combines with J gene TRBJ1-2, with a tentative D call TRBD1 (5 bases). The CDR3 loop spans 14 amino acids. V lost 0 bases and J 5 bases, leaving 11 bases between the germline ends. In germline, CDR1 is SGHNT, CDR2 YYREEE (reference sequence). The CDR3 DNA sequence: TGTGCCAGCAGCTTGGCCGGGACGCGTTATGGCTACACCTTC. Translation: CASSLAGTRYGYTF.

This clonotype was recorded many times. The V gene is TRBV19, the J gene TRBJ1-2; no reliable D call. V dropped 3 bases and J dropped 1 base, with 6 bases sitting between them. Germline CDR1 and CDR2: LNHDA and SQIVND (reference sequence). The length of the CDR3 is 13 residues. DNA of the CDR3: TGTGCCAGTAGTATTGAGGGTAACTATGGCTACACCTTC. Protein sequence: CASSIEGNYGYTF.

This clonotype was detected only once. This clone may be a read error of a much larger clone one base away. V is TRBV5-8 and J is TRBJ2-7; weak D call: TRBD2 (5 bases). CDR1 and CDR2 (germline): SGHTS, YDEGEE. The CDR3 is made up of 15 amino acids. CDR3 protein: CASTRVVGVVYERYF. The CDR3 DNA sequence: TGTGCCAGCACCCGGGTTGTGGGAGTAGTCTACGAGCGGTACTTC. Using reference TRBV5-8 and TRBJ2-7 for the parts outside the CDR3, the full variable domain is EAGVTQSPTHLIKTRGQQATLRCSPISGHTSVYWYQQALGLGLQFLLWYDEGEERNRGNFPPRFSGRQFPNYSSELNVNALELEDSALYLCASTRVVGVVYERYFGPGTRLTVT.

This clonotype has a handful of counts. The V gene is TRBV6-5, the J gene TRBJ2-5; possible D gene TRBD2, 6 bases. The CDR3 has 15 amino acids. Looked up from germline, CDR1 is MNHEY and CDR2 is SVGAGI. V lost 5 bases and J lost 4, with 17 bases in between. As DNA, the CDR3 is TGTGCCAGCAGTCCCCGAAGATGGGACTTAGAGACCCAGTACTTC. This translates into CASSPRRWDLETQYF.

This clonotype showed up many times. The chain is built from TRBV7-8 and TRBJ1-6; maybe TRBD1 (6 bases). The length of the CDR3 is 14 residues. Trimming left V 5 bases short and J 3 bases short, with 8 bases between. Germline lookup yields CDR1 SGHVS and CDR2 FQNEAQ. The chain's CDR3 is CASSVDSYNSPLHF. In DNA, the CDR3 is TGTGCCAGCAGCGTGGACAGCTATAATTCACCCCTCCACTTT.

The sample holds many counts of this clonotype. This sequence joins TRBV5-1 and TRBJ1-4; D ambiguous. The germline gives CDR1 SGHRS, CDR2 YFSETQ. The V end lost 5 bases, the J end lost 0 bases, and 8 bases lay between the germline ends. This CDR3 comprises 14 residues. The CDR3 DNA sequence: TGCGCCAGCAGAGCAGGAGCAACTAATGAAAAACTGTTTTTT. It is translated as CASRAGATNEKLFF.

This clonotype occurred many times. The CDR3 nucleotides read TGTGCCAGCAGTTTCTTCCAGAGTCAGCCCCAGCATTTT. It translates to CASSFFQSQPQHF. The J gene is TRBJ1-5, the V gene TRBV12-3 or TRBV12-4; no definite D call. Trimming removed 3 bases at V and 6 bases at J, with 9 bases between. The CDR3 has 13 residues.

This CDR3 is CASSLQGANGYTEAFF. The CDR3, as DNA: TGTGCCAGCAGTTTACAGGGGGCAAATGGGTACACTGAAGCTTTCTTT. The chain combines TRBV12-3 or TRBV12-4 with TRBJ1-1, with 8 bases identical to TRBD1. Trimming removed 2 bases from V and 3 bases from J; junction bases left unmatched: 8. There are 16 residues in the CDR3.

This clonotype was recorded a few times. One base away lies a much larger clone, so this may be a sequencing read error. This chain connects TRBV9 to TRBJ2-1, with D possibly being TRBD2 (6 bases). Germline CDR1 and CDR2: SGDLS and YYNGEE. The CDR3 runs 14 residues. This chain's CDR3 is CASSAGFGGFDQSF. The CDR3 nucleotides are TGTGCCAGCAGCGCGGGCTTCGGAGGGTTCGACCAGTCCTTC.